These T cell receptor beta chains were read from a single sample in a study of long-term antiretroviral therapy in people with HIV. Sequencing was performed with immunoSEQ multiplex PCR; in TCRdb, only in-frame clones are kept and a portion is missing. The sample shows about 25,000 clones, over 80% of them seen only once. Sequenced material: unsorted PBMCs, taken approximately 4.5 years after starting antiretroviral therapy. The receptors come from a man aged 25 to 40 with HIV. Both conserved end residues are part of each CDR3. The D gene is left open where the match is weak. Expanded clones get a size class; other rows say once, few or many, or leave the size out.

length: 14; D: TRBD1; V: TRBV27; J: TRBJ2-7; size: NA; DNA: TGTGCCAGCAGTCCGTGGGACAGGCGCTACGAGCAGTACTTC; CDR3: CASSPWDRRYEQYF
length: 11; D: NA; V: TRBV13; J: TRBJ2-1; size: NA; DNA: TGTGCCAGCAGCTTAACCGGTGAGCAGTTCTTC; CDR3: CASSLTGEQFF
length: 16; D: NA; V: TRBV6-5; J: TRBJ2-7; size: NA; DNA: TGTGCCAGCAGTTACTCGAGAACTAGAGGGTCCTACGAGCAGTACTTC; CDR3: CASSYSRTRGSYEQYF
length: 18; D: TRBD2; V: TRBV2; J: TRBJ2-4; size: NA; DNA: TGTGCCAGCAGCATAGGACTAGTTGGGGCCAGGACCAAAAACATTCAGTACTTC; CDR3: CASSIGLVGARTKNIQYF
length: 14; D: TRBD2; V: TRBV10-3; J: TRBJ2-1; size: NA; DNA: TGTGCCATCAGGGGGACTAGCGGATACAATGAGCAGTTCTTC; CDR3: CAIRGTSGYNEQFF
length: 13; D: TRBD2; V: TRBV7-9; J: TRBJ2-1; size: NA; DNA: TGTGCCAGCAGCTTAGATAGAGCGGGGGGGCGGTTCTTC; CDR3: CASSLDRAGGRFF
length: 14; D: NA; V: TRBV19; J: TRBJ2-7; size: NA; DNA: TGTGCCAGTACCTCCCGCCCGGGCAACTACGAGCAGTACTTC; CDR3: CASTSRPGNYEQYF
length: 16; D: TRBD2; V: TRBV4-2; J: TRBJ2-1; size: NA; DNA: TGTGCCAGCAGCCAAGAGGGGGGGAGCTCCTACAATGAGCAGTTCTTC; CDR3: CASSQEGGSSYNEQFF
length: 17; D: NA; V: TRBV4-1; J: TRBJ2-7; size: NA; DNA: TGCGCCAGCAGCCACGCGGACGGCGGCCGTAGGTCTTACGAGCAGTACTTC; CDR3: CASSHADGGRRSYEQYF
length: 12; D: NA; V: TRBV28; J: TRBJ2-3; size: NA; DNA: TGTGCCAGCAGTTCGGACCGAGATACGCAGTATTTT; CDR3: CASSSDRDTQYF
length: 14; D: NA; V: TRBV28; J: TRBJ2-2; size: NA; DNA: TGTGCCAACCAGGACGCCAGGTCGGGAGGGGAGCTGTTTTTT; CDR3: CANQDARSGGELFF
length: 15; D: NA; V: TRBV5-6; J: TRBJ2-4; size: NA; DNA: TGTGCCAGCAGCGAACCTGGTGGGGCCAAAAACATTCAGTACTTC; CDR3: CASSEPGGAKNIQYF
length: 12; D: TRBD1; V: TRBV7-4; J: TRBJ2-7; size: NA; DNA: TGTGCCACCACAGGGGGCTCCTACGAGCAGTACTTC; CDR3: CATTGGSYEQYF
length: 15; D: NA; V: TRBV7-2; J: TRBJ2-2; size: NA; DNA: TGTGCCAGCAGCTTAATCCTAGCGAACACCGGGGAGCTGTTTTTT; CDR3: CASSLILANTGELFF
length: 12; D: NA; V: TRBV28; J: TRBJ1-1; size: NA; DNA: TGTGCCAGCAGTTATAGTTCACTGAGGGCTTTCTTT; CDR3: CASSYSSLRAFF
length: 14; D: NA; V: TRBV7-9; J: TRBJ2-7; size: once; DNA: TGTGCCAGCAGCTCATTCCCTTATAGGAGCGAGCAGTACTTC; CDR3: CASSSFPYRSEQYF
length: 14; D: NA; V: TRBV5-1; J: TRBJ2-5; size: NA; DNA: TGCGCCAGCAGCTTGCTCTGGATTCAAGAGACCCAGTACTTC; CDR3: CASSLLWIQETQYF
length: 15; D: TRBD1; V: TRBV2; J: TRBJ1-2; size: few; DNA: TGTGCCAGCAGTTCCCGGGACAGGGCGTTTTATGGCTACACCTTC; CDR3: CASSSRDRAFYGYTF
length: 14; D: NA; V: TRBV25-1; J: TRBJ2-1; size: few; DNA: TGTGCCAGCAGCCGGGCAGGGTTCGACAATGAGCAGTTCTTC; CDR3: CASSRAGFDNEQFF
length: 14; D: NA; V: TRBV27; J: TRBJ1-5; size: few; DNA: TGTGCCAGCAGCCCCAACGGGGGGTATCAGCCCCAGCATTTT; CDR3: CASSPNGGYQPQHF
length: 16; D: TRBD2; V: TRBV14; J: TRBJ2-3; size: NA; DNA: TGTGCCAGCAGCCTCACGTCCGGGGGGGGAACAGATACGCAGTATTTT; CDR3: CASSLTSGGGTDTQYF
length: 14; D: TRBD1; V: TRBV19; J: TRBJ1-2; size: few; DNA: TGTGCCAGTAGCGGCGGAGGGGGCGGAGGGCGCTACACCTTC; CDR3: CASSGGGGGGRYTF
length: 15; D: NA; V: TRBV11-2; J: TRBJ1-3; size: NA; DNA: TGTGCCAGCAGCCTCACGTTCCTCTCTGGAAACACCATATATTTT; CDR3: CASSLTFLSGNTIYF
length: 13; D: NA; V: TRBV16; J: TRBJ2-5; size: NA; DNA: TGTGCCAGCAGCCAATTAAGGGAAGAGACCCAGTACTTC; CDR3: CASSQLREETQYF
length: 15; D: NA; V: TRBV7-2; J: TRBJ2-7; size: NA; DNA: TGTGCCAGCAGCCTTCGCAGGGACACCACCTACGAGCAGTACTTC; CDR3: CASSLRRDTTYEQYF
length: 13; D: NA; V: TRBV28; J: TRBJ1-1; size: NA; DNA: TGTGCCAGCAGTTTAGGGGGAGGCACTGAAGCTTTCTTT; CDR3: CASSLGGGTEAFF
length: 18; D: TRBD2; V: TRBV7-3; J: TRBJ2-6; size: NA; DNA: TGTGCCAGCAGCTTACGGCGAGCGGGAGACTCTGGGGCCAACGTCCTGACTTTC; CDR3: CASSLRRAGDSGANVLTF
length: 14; D: TRBD2; V: TRBV5-1; J: TRBJ2-7; size: NA; DNA: TGCGCCAGCGGGGGGGGAGGGGTCGTCTACGAGCAGTACTTC; CDR3: CASGGGGVVYEQYF
length: 13; D: NA; V: TRBV28; J: TRBJ2-5; size: NA; DNA: TGTGCCAGCAGTAGGGGGAGGGGAGAGACCCAGTACTTC; CDR3: CASSRGRGETQYF
length: 15; D: TRBD1; V: TRBV27; J: TRBJ1-5; size: few; DNA: TGTGCCAGCAGTCCTTGGACAGGGGAGACTCAGCCCCAGCATTTT; CDR3: CASSPWTGETQPQHF
length: 16; D: NA; V: TRBV14; J: TRBJ2-3; size: NA; DNA: TGTGCCAGCAGCCATTCGTTAGGGGTAGGTCCAGATACGCAGTATTTT; CDR3: CASSHSLGVGPDTQYF
length: 16; D: TRBD1; V: TRBV5-4; J: TRBJ2-2; size: NA; DNA: TGTGCCAGCAGCATGGACAGGGGGTCGAACACCGGGGAGCTGTTTTTT; CDR3: CASSMDRGSNTGELFF
length: 15; D: NA; V: TRBV9; J: TRBJ2-6; size: NA; DNA: TGTGCCAGCAGCGTGGGGGACTCTGGGGCCAACGTCCTGACTTTC; CDR3: CASSVGDSGANVLTF
length: 15; D: TRBD1; V: TRBV13; J: TRBJ2-5; size: NA; DNA: TGTGCCAGCAGCTTCACAGGGGGCCGTGGAGAGACCCAGTACTTC; CDR3: CASSFTGGRGETQYF
length: 17; D: TRBD2; V: TRBV4-2; J: TRBJ2-5; size: NA; DNA: TGTGCCAGCAGCCAAGACGGTAGCGGGAGCGGTTTCGAGACCCAGTACTTC; CDR3: CASSQDGSGSGFETQYF
length: 14; D: NA; V: TRBV7-3; J: TRBJ1-2; size: NA; DNA: TGTGCCAGCAGCTCCTTCGATCTCCTCTCGGGCTACACCTTC; CDR3: CASSSFDLLSGYTF
length: 14; D: NA; V: TRBV30; J: TRBJ1-6; size: NA; DNA: TGTGCCTGGAGTGTTAGACCCCAGGGTTCACCCCTCCACTTT; CDR3: CAWSVRPQGSPLHF
length: 15; D: NA; V: TRBV6-5; J: TRBJ2-4; size: NA; DNA: TGTGCCAGCAGTCTATACAGGGAAATCAAAAACATTCAGTACTTC; CDR3: CASSLYREIKNIQYF
length: 15; D: NA; V: TRBV5-1; J: TRBJ2-2; size: NA; DNA: TGCGCCAGCACATATCTGGGGCAAAACACCGGGGAGCTGTTTTTT; CDR3: CASTYLGQNTGELFF
length: 19; D: NA; V: TRBV23-1; J: TRBJ2-1; size: NA; DNA: TGCGCCAGCAGTCAATCGGAGGGTCCCCGCGGGGTGGGATTATATGAGCAGTTCTTC; CDR3: CASSQSEGPRGVGLYEQFF
length: 15; D: TRBD2; V: TRBV11-2; J: TRBJ2-7; size: NA; DNA: TGTGCCAGCACCTTACTAGCGGGAGGGATCTACGAGCAGTACTTC; CDR3: CASTLLAGGIYEQYF
length: 15; D: NA; V: TRBV15; J: TRBJ2-1; size: NA; DNA: TGTGCCACCAGCAGAGATCCACAGGTTTGGAATGAGCAGTTCTTC; CDR3: CATSRDPQVWNEQFF
length: 15; D: TRBD2; V: TRBV4-3; J: TRBJ2-7; size: NA; DNA: TGCGCCAGCAGCCAGGGGACTAGCGGGAGGATCGAGCAGTACTTC; CDR3: CASSQGTSGRIEQYF
length: 14; D: NA; V: TRBV28; J: TRBJ1-5; size: NA; DNA: TGTGCCAGCAGTTTGTTCGGGGGCAATCAGCCCCAGCATTTT; CDR3: CASSLFGGNQPQHF
length: 14; D: NA; V: TRBV11-2; J: TRBJ1-1; size: NA; DNA: TGTGCCAGCAGCTTTGCCAGCCTGAACACTGAAGCTTTCTTT; CDR3: CASSFASLNTEAFF
length: 17; D: NA; V: TRBV14; J: TRBJ2-1; size: NA; DNA: TGTGCCAGCAGCTACGATCCCGCAGGGACCCGTTACAATGAGCAGTTCTTC; CDR3: CASSYDPAGTRYNEQFF
length: 15; D: NA; V: TRBV11-2; J: TRBJ2-7; size: NA; DNA: TGTGCCAGCAGCTTAATGGGGGATGGTACCTACGAGCAGTACTTC; CDR3: CASSLMGDGTYEQYF
length: 14; D: NA; V: TRBV6-6; J: TRBJ2-1; size: NA; DNA: TGTGCCACAATGAGCCGGGACCAAGTAGGTGAGCAGTTCTTC; CDR3: CATMSRDQVGEQFF
length: 14; D: NA; V: TRBV30; J: TRBJ2-3; size: NA; DNA: TGTGCCTGGAGTGTAGAACCTAGCACAGATACGCAGTATTTT; CDR3: CAWSVEPSTDTQYF
length: 14; D: NA; V: TRBV7-9; J: TRBJ1-2; size: NA; DNA: TGTGCCAGCAGCTCCCTCTCTACCAACTATGGCTACACCTTC; CDR3: CASSSLSTNYGYTF
length: 15; D: NA; V: TRBV6-4; J: TRBJ2-1; size: NA; DNA: TGTGCCAGCGGGCTTTCGAGGGAGCCCTGCAATGAGCAGTTCTTC; CDR3: CASGLSREPCNEQFF
length: 17; D: NA; V: TRBV7-8; J: TRBJ1-5; size: NA; DNA: TGTGCCAGCAGCTTAGCGCAAGGGGTGAAGGGCAATCAGCCCCAGCATTTT; CDR3: CASSLAQGVKGNQPQHF
length: 17; D: TRBD1; V: TRBV4-1; J: TRBJ1-3; size: NA; DNA: TGCGCCAGCAGCCAAGATGGGACAGGGGGCCCTGGAAACACCATATATTTT; CDR3: CASSQDGTGGPGNTIYF
length: 16; D: TRBD2; V: TRBV27; J: TRBJ2-3; size: once; DNA: TGTGCCAGCAGTTTCTCGCTAGCGGGAGGCACAGATACGCAGTATTTT; CDR3: CASSFSLAGGTDTQYF
length: 15; D: TRBD1; V: TRBV9; J: TRBJ2-3; size: once; DNA: TGTGCCAGCAGCCCTTGGGACAGGAGCACAGATACGCAGTATTTT; CDR3: CASSPWDRSTDTQYF
length: 16; D: TRBD2; V: TRBV10-3; J: TRBJ2-7; size: NA; DNA: TGTGCCATCAGTGAGCGGGACTACCTAAAACCCTACGAGCAGTACTTC; CDR3: CAISERDYLKPYEQYF
length: 16; D: NA; V: TRBV7-2; J: TRBJ1-3; size: NA; DNA: TGTGCCAGCAGCCCGCGACAGGCCGACCAGCGAAACACCATATATTTT; CDR3: CASSPRQADQRNTIYF